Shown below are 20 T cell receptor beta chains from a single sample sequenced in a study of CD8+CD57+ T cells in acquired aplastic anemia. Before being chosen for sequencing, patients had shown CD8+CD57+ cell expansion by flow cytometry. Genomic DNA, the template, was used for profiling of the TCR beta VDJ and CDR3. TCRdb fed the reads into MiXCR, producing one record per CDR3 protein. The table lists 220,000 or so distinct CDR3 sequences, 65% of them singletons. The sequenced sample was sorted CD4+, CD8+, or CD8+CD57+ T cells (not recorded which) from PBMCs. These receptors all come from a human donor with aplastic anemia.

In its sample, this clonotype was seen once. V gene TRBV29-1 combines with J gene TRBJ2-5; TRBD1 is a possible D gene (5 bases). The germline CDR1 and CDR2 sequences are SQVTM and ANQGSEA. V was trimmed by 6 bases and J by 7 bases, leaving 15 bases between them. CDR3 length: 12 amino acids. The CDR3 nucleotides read TGCAGCGTGGACACAGGCCCGGGGACCCAGTACTTC. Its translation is CSVDTGPGTQYF.

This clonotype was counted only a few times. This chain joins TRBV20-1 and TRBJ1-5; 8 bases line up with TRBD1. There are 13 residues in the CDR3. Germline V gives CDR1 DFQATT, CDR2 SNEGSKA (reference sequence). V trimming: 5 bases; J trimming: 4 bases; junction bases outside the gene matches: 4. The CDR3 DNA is TGCAGTGCTCCCAGGGGGCTGAATCAGCCCCAGCATTTT. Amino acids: CSAPRGLNQPQHF.

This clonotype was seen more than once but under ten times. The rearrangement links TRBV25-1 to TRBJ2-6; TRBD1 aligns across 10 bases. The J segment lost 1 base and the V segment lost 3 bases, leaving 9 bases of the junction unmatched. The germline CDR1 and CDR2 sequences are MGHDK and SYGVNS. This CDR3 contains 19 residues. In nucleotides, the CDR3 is TGTGCCAGCAGTGATCCTTGGACAGGGGGGTATTCTGGGGCCAACGTCCTGACTTTC. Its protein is CASSDPWTGGYSGANVLTF.

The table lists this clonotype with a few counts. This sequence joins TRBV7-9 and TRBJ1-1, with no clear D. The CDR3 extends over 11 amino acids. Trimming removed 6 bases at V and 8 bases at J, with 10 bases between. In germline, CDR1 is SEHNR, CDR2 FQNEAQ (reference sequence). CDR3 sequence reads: CASSSPREAFF. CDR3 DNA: TGTGCCAGCAGTTCCCCTCGGGAAGCTTTCTTT.

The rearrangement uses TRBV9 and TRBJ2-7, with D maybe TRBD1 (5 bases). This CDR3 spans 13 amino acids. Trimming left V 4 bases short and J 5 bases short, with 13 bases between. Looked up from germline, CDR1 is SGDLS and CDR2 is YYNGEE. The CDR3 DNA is TGTGCCAGCAGCTTGTTAACAGGAGACGAGCAGTACTTC. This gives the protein CASSLLTGDEQYF.

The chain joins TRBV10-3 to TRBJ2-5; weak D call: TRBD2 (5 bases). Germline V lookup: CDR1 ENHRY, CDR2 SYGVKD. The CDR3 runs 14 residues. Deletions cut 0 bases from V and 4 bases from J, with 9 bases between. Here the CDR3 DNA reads TGTGCCATCAGTGAGTCATCGGCGGGAGAGACCCAGTACTTC. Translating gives CAISESSAGETQYF.

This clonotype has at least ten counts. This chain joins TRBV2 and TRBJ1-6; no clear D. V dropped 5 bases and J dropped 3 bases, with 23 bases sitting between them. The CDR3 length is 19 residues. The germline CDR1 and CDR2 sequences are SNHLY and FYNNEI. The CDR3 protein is CASSRFREGSAFYNSPLHF. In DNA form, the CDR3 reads TGTGCCAGCAGTCGCTTTAGGGAGGGAAGCGCCTTCTATAATTCACCCCTCCACTTT.

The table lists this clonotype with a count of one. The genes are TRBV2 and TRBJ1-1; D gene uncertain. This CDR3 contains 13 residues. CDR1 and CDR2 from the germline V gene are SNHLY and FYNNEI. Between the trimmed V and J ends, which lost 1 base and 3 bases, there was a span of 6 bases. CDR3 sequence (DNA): TGTGCCAGCAGTGAAGGATGGGACACTGAAGCTTTCTTT. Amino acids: CASSEGWDTEAFF. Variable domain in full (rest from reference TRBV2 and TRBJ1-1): EPEVTQTPSHQVTQMGQEVILRCVPISNHLYFYWYRQILGQKVEFLVSFYNNEISEKSEIFDDQFSVERPDGSNFTLKIRSTKLEDSAMYFCASSEGWDTEAFFGQGTRLTVV.

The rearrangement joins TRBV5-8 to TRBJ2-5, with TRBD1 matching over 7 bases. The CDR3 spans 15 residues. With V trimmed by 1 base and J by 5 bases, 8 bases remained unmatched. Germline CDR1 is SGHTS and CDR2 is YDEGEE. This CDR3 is CASSLLGQDMETQYF. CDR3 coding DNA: TGTGCCAGCAGCTTGTTAGGACAGGATATGGAGACCCAGTACTTC. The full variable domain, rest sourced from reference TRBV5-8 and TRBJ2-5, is EAGVTQSPTHLIKTRGQQATLRCSPISGHTSVYWYQQALGLGLQFLLWYDEGEERNRGNFPPRFSGRQFPNYSSELNVNALELEDSALYLCASSLLGQDMETQYFGPGTRLLVL.

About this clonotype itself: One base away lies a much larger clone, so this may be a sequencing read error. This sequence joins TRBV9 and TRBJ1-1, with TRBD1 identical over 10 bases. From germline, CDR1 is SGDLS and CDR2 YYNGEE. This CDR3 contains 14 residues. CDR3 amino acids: CASSPGQGNTEASF. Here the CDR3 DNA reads TGTGCCAGCAGCCCGGGACAGGGGAACACTGAAGCTTCCTTT. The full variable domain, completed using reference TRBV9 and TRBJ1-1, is DSGVTQTPKHLITATGQRVTLRCSPRSGDLSVYWYQQSLDQGLQFLIQYYNGEERAKGNILERFSAQQFPDLHSELNLSSLELGDSALYFCASSPGQGNTEASFGQGTRLTVV.

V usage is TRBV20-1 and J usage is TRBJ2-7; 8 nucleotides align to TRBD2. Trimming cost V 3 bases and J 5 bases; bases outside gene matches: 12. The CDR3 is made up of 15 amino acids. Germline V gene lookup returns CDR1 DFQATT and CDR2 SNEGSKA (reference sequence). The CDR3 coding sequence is TGCAGTGCTAGCCCCCTCGCGGGAGGCGCGGACGAGCAGTACTTC. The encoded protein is CSASPLAGGADEQYF.

CDR3 loop: CASRGAHEQFF. In DNA form, the CDR3 reads TGCGCCAGCAGAGGGGCGCATGAGCAGTTCTTC. The rearrangement links TRBV5-1 to TRBJ2-1, with D possibly TRBD1 on 5 matching bases. The CDR3 contains 11 residues. V lost 5 bases and J 8 bases, leaving 8 bases between the germline ends. The V gene's germline CDR1 is SGHRS and CDR2 YFSETQ.

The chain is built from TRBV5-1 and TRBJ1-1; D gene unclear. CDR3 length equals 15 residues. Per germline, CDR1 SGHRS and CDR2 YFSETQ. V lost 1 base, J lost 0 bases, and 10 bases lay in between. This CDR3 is CASSLNIGVNTEAFF. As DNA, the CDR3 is TGCGCCAGCAGCTTGAACATAGGTGTGAACACTGAAGCTTTCTTT.

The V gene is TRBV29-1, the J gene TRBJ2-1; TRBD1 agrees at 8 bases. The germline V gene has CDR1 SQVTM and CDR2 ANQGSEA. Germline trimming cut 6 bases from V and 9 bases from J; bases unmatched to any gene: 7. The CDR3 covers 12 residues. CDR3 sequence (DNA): TGCAGCGTGAGACAGGGGACTCCTGAGCAGTTCTTC. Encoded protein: CSVRQGTPEQFF.

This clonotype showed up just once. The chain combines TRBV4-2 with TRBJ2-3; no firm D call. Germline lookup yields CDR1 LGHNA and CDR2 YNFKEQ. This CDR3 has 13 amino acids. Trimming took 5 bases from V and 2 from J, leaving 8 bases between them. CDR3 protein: CASSYHYTDTQYF. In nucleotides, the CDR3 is TGTGCCAGCAGCTACCACTACACAGATACGCAGTATTTT.

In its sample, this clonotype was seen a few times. CDR3 region: CASSPPGGLGSLLLTQYF. The CDR3 DNA follows: TGTGCCAGCAGCCCCCCTGGAGGACTGGGGTCTCTTTTGCTTACCCAGTACTTC. The chain uses TRBV7-2 and TRBJ2-5; TRBD2 is a possible D gene (5 bases). The V gene lost 5 bases and the J gene lost 8 bases, with 30 bases spanning the gap. The CDR3 consists of 18 residues. Germline assignment: CDR1 SGHTA and CDR2 FQGNSA.

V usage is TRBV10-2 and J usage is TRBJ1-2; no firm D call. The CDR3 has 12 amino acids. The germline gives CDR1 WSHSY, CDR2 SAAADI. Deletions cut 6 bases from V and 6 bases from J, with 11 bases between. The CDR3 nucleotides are TGCGCCAGCAGCCCGGAAACAGATGGCTACACCTTC. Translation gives CASSPETDGYTF.

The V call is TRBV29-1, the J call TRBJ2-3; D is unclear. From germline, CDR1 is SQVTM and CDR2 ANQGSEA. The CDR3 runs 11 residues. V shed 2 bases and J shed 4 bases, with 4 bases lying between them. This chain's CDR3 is CSVERADTQYF. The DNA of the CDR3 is TGCAGCGTTGAAAGGGCAGATACGCAGTATTTT.

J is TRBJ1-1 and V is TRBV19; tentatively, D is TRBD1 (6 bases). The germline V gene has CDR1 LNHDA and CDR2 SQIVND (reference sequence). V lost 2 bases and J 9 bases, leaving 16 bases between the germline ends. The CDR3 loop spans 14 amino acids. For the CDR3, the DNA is TGTGCCAGTAGTATAAGCATGGAGGGACAAAAAGCTTTCTTT. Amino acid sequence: CASSISMEGQKAFF.

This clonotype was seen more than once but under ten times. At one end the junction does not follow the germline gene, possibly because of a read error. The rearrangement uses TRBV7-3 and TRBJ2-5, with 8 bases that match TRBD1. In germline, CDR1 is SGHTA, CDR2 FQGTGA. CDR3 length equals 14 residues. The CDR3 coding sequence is TGTGCTAGCAGCTTGGGTCGGGACAGGGAGACCCAGTACTTC. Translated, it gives CASSLGRDRETQYF.